These 19 T cell receptor beta chains originate from one sample sequenced in a study of identical twins (TCRdb year 2016). Libraries were prepared through 5' RACE. For sequencing, an Illumina HiSeq 2000 was employed. The public reads were run again by TCRdb, first through fastp at Q25 and then through MiXCR, and only productive beta chains were kept. Rows are combined by CDR3 protein, so each entry shows the most common genes and DNA. The table for this sample lists under 1 million distinct CDR3 sequences; roughly an eighth of them were counted only once. Jointly, the top ten make up around 1.5% of the sample. These data are also associated with another study on yellow fever vaccine responses in identical twins.

Source material: PBMCs. Receptor source: a young woman in good health.

This clonotype has only a few counts. The germline gene is not matched at one end of the junction; a read error may be the cause. The chain is built from TRBV7-2 and TRBJ2-4; 7 bases map to TRBD1. Germline V gene lookup returns CDR1 SGHTA and CDR2 FQGNSA. The CDR3 loop spans 14 amino acids. CDR3 DNA sequence: TGTGCCAGCAGCTTCGGGACAGCCCAAAACATTCAGTACTTC. This encodes CASSFGTAQNIQYF.

The chain employs TRBV7-9 and TRBJ2-1, with D uncertain. From germline, CDR1 is SEHNR and CDR2 FQNEAQ (reference sequence). There are 15 residues in the CDR3. V was clipped by 3 bases and J by 1 base, with 10 bases between them. CDR3 bases: TGTGCCAGCAGCTTGGTAGAGAGGTCCTACAATGAGCAGTTCTTC. Translating gives CASSLVERSYNEQFF.

This clonotype occurred a few times. The chain links TRBV7-8 to TRBJ1-1; D unresolved. CDR3 length equals 14 residues. Germline V gives CDR1 SGHVS, CDR2 FQNEAQ. The germline V and J ends were trimmed by 4 bases and 6 bases, with 15 bases remaining between them. The CDR3 nucleotides read TGTGCCAGCAGCTCCCTGGACGGGTATTCTGAAGCTTTCTTT. This codes for CASSSLDGYSEAFF.

The chain combines TRBV12-3 or TRBV12-4 with TRBJ2-7, with 7 bases that match TRBD1. V lost 7 bases, J lost 3 bases, and 9 bases stayed unmatched. The CDR3 is made up of 14 amino acids. The CDR3 DNA follows: TGTGCCAGCACCCTGACAGGGTCCCTCTACGAGCAGTACTTC. Its translation: CASTLTGSLYEQYF.

This clonotype was seen once. Here the CDR3 reads CASGPGGKNTEAFF. CDR3 nucleotide sequence: TGTGCCAGCGGCCCAGGGGGCAAGAACACTGAAGCTTTCTTT. The chain uses TRBV6-1 and TRBJ1-1; 8 nucleotides line up with TRBD1. The CDR3 consists of 14 residues. Germline loops: CDR1 MNHNS, CDR2 SASEGT. With 8 bases clipped from V and 1 base from J, the junction kept 6 bases outside the gene matches.

This clonotype was detected ten times or more. The chain combines TRBV5-1 with TRBJ2-1; TRBD2 matches 8 bases. Germline V gene sequence: CDR1 SGHRS, CDR2 YFSETQ. With V trimmed by 4 bases and J by 9 bases, 21 bases remained unmatched. The CDR3 sequence is 18 residues long. The CDR3 protein is CASSIGNLIAGRNTEQFF. The DNA of the CDR3 is TGCGCCAGCAGCATTGGGAACCTCATAGCGGGAAGGAATACTGAGCAGTTCTTC.

The chain recombines TRBV7-9 with TRBJ2-2, with D hard to call. V dropped 5 bases and J dropped 0 bases, with 13 bases sitting between them. The CDR3 has 16 amino acids. Per the germline V gene, CDR1 is SEHNR and CDR2 is FQNEAQ (reference sequence). CDR3 sequence (DNA): TGTGCCAGCAGCCCAACGGACCGAGCGAACACCGGGGAGCTGTTTTTT. Residues: CASSPTDRANTGELFF.

This chain joins TRBV11-2 and TRBJ2-7; 16 bases align to TRBD2. The CDR3 length is 19 residues. Trimming removed 0 bases from V and 0 bases from J; junction bases left unmatched: 5. Per germline, CDR1 SGHAT and CDR2 FQNNGV. Here the CDR3 reads CASSLDPGTSGRASYEQYF. For the CDR3, the DNA is TGTGCCAGCAGCTTAGACCCCGGGACTAGCGGGAGGGCCTCCTACGAGCAGTACTTC.

J is TRBJ2-7 and V is TRBV7-8, with 9 bases lining up with TRBD2. The CDR3 is made up of 17 amino acids. Unmatched junction bases numbered 14, after V lost 3 bases and J lost 5 bases. From germline, CDR1 is SGHVS and CDR2 FQNEAQ. The CDR3 nucleotides read TGTGCCAGCAGCTTGCCGGCCACTCGACTAGCGGAAAACGAGCAGTACTTC. It encodes CASSLPATRLAENEQYF.

This chain uses TRBV4-1 with TRBJ2-7; D possibly corresponds to TRBD1 (6 bases). The germline V gene encodes CDR1 MGHRA and CDR2 YSYEKL. This CDR3 has 15 residues. The V gene lost 3 bases and the J gene lost 2 bases, with 14 bases spanning the gap. CDR3 residues: CASSQVADSPYEQYV. Here the CDR3 DNA reads TGCGCCAGCAGCCAGGTGGCGGACAGCCCCTACGAGCAGTACGTC.

In this sample, this clonotype turned up a few times. The chain joins TRBV5-1 to TRBJ2-1, with D perhaps matching TRBD1 (5 bases). Germline assignment: CDR1 SGHRS and CDR2 YFSETQ. This CDR3 is 15 amino acids long. The V end was cut by 5 bases, the J end by 0 bases, with 12 bases between. The CDR3, as DNA: TGCGCCAGCAGATGGGGCCAAAGCTCCTACAATGAGCAGTTCTTC. Protein sequence: CASRWGQSSYNEQFF.

The rearrangement joins TRBV7-9 to TRBJ1-1, with 7 bases identical to TRBD1. In germline, CDR1 is SEHNR, CDR2 FQNEAQ (reference sequence). With V trimmed by 10 bases and J by 1 base, 6 bases remained unmatched. The CDR3 is 13 amino acids. CDR3 coding DNA: TGTGCCACCCAGGGACAGAAGAACACTGAAGCTTTCTTT. This translates into CATQGQKNTEAFF. The full variable domain, in which reference TRBV7-9 and TRBJ1-1 provide the parts outside the CDR3, is DTGVSQNPRHKITKRGQNVTFRCDPISEHNRLYWYRQTLGQGPEFLTYFQNEAQLEKSRLLSDRFSAERPKGSFSTLEIQRTEQGDSAMYLCATQGQKNTEAFFGQGTRLTVV.

V usage is TRBV6-5 and J usage is TRBJ1-5, with TRBD1 as a possible D gene (5 bases). Trimming removed 0 bases at V and 2 bases at J, with 11 bases between. The germline V gene has CDR1 MNHEY and CDR2 SVGAGI. This CDR3 is 16 amino acids long. CDR3 in amino acids: CASSYSGPTGNQPQHF. The CDR3 DNA follows: TGTGCCAGCAGTTACTCGGGGCCTACGGGCAATCAGCCCCAGCATTTT.

The chain carries TRBV6-5 and TRBJ2-7; 8 bases are shared with TRBD1. The trim removed 0 bases at V and 2 bases at J, leaving 3 bases unmatched. Germline-derived CDR1 and CDR2 are MNHEY and SVGAGI. The CDR3 spans 15 residues. DNA for the CDR3: TGTGCCAGCAGTTACTCCGGGACAGGCCCCTACGAGCAGTACTTC. It specifies CASSYSGTGPYEQYF.

This clonotype was seen repeatedly, ten times or more. This rearrangement joins TRBV7-2 to TRBJ2-7; TRBD2 matches 8 bases. CDR1 is SGHTA and CDR2 is FQGNSA in the germline V gene. This CDR3 is built from 15 residues. V shed 5 bases and J 3 bases; nucleotides not matched to a gene: 9. The DNA for the CDR3 is TGTGCCAGCAGCCCCACCGGGACTAGGATCTACGAGCAGTACGTC. Translation gives CASSPTGTRIYEQYV.

The J gene is TRBJ1-3, the V gene TRBV6-5; 9 positions match TRBD1. Trimming cost V 4 bases and J 2 bases; bases outside gene matches: 12. Germline CDR1 and CDR2: MNHEY and SVGAGI. The CDR3 contains 18 residues. Here the CDR3 DNA reads TGTGCCAGCAGTTGGGGACAGGGTGTAACTCGGGCTGGAAACACCATATATTTT. Translating gives CASSWGQGVTRAGNTIYF.

This clonotype was picked up a small number of times. CDR3 sequence: CSVVSAYGGYTF. Here the CDR3 DNA reads TGCAGCGTTGTGTCAGCCTATGGTGGCTACACCTTC. The V and J genes are TRBV29-1 and TRBJ1-2; D call uncertain. Germline V gives CDR1 SQVTM, CDR2 ANQGSEA. The ends were cut back, 4 bases at V and 7 bases at J, with 13 bases in the middle. CDR3 length: 12 amino acids.

The rearrangement joins TRBV20-1 to TRBJ2-7, with 8 bases aligning to TRBD2. The CDR3 sequence is 15 residues long. J was trimmed by 4 bases and V by 0 bases; bases with no gene match: 8. Per germline, CDR1 DFQATT and CDR2 SNEGSKA (reference sequence). For the CDR3, the DNA is TGCAGTGCTAGAGATCTCGCTAGCGGGTTGTACGAGCAGTACTTC. Translated, it gives CSARDLASGLYEQYF.

This chain links TRBV7-3 with TRBJ2-2; the match to TRBD1 covers 7 bases. The CDR3 contains 14 residues. Looked up from germline, CDR1 is SGHTA and CDR2 is FQGTGA. J gave up 4 bases and V 5 bases, and 4 bases lay outside the gene matches. CDR3 residues: CASSQTGVTGELFF. The CDR3 nucleotides read TGTGCCAGCAGCCAAACAGGGGTCACCGGGGAGCTGTTTTTT.